The 25 T cell receptor beta chains below come from one sample, sequenced in a study of T-cell memory formation after mild COVID-19. Each CDR3 protein is one row after TCRdb ran MiXCR on the 5' RACE reads. The data hold hundreds of thousands of distinct CDR3 sequences, with roughly 24% observed a single time. The sequenced sample consisted of PBMCs or a T cell subset sorted from them (not recorded which). The receptors originated from an adult woman who had mild COVID-19 (a few samples of this study predate the infection). Cell type and time point are not known.

This clonotype was counted a few times. The genes are TRBV4-2 and TRBJ2-3, with a weak D call TRBD2 (6 bases). The CDR3 length is 16 residues. V was cut by 4 bases and J by 0 bases, with 14 bases left in between. The V gene's germline CDR1 is LGHNA and CDR2 YNFKEQ. The DNA for the CDR3 is TGTGCCAGCAGCCGCACCGGGACTTCTAGCACAGATACGCAGTATTTT. Amino acids: CASSRTGTSSTDTQYF.

This clonotype was picked up one time. The CDR3 coding sequence is TGTGCCAGCAGCCGGGACAGGGAAGGCCATGGCTACACCTTC. Translation: CASSRDREGHGYTF. The chain carries TRBV7-2 and TRBJ1-2; 9 nucleotides align to TRBD1. Germline CDR1 reads SGHTA; CDR2 reads FQGNSA. This CDR3 has 14 amino acids. V gave up 5 bases and J gave up 6 bases; unmatched junction bases: 7.

The chain links TRBV12-3 or TRBV12-4 to TRBJ2-2; no definite D call. Trimming left V 5 bases short and J 6 bases short, with 7 bases between. The CDR3 length is 12 residues. CDR3 in amino acids: CASSPRPGELFF. The CDR3 DNA is TGTGCCAGCAGTCCCCGGCCCGGGGAGCTGTTTTTT.

The chain joins TRBV7-9 to TRBJ1-1; no definite D call. The germline V gene encodes CDR1 SEHNR and CDR2 FQNEAQ (reference sequence). V dropped 5 bases and J dropped 6 bases, with 13 bases sitting between them. This CDR3 contains 13 residues. CDR3 sequence: CASSRDGGSEAFF. In DNA form, the CDR3 reads TGTGCCAGCAGCCGCGACGGAGGATCTGAAGCTTTCTTT.

A few counts support this clonotype. The chain combines TRBV12-3 or TRBV12-4 with TRBJ2-1, with TRBD2 identical over 13 bases. The CDR3 loop spans 22 amino acids. The V gene end was trimmed by 5 bases and the J gene end by 5 bases; junction bases not matched to a gene: 24. The CDR3 spells CASSPDRAFLLAGGPKDNEQFF. DNA for the CDR3: TGTGCCAGCAGTCCCGACAGGGCCTTCCTACTAGCGGGGGGGCCTAAGGACAATGAGCAGTTCTTC.

The chain links TRBV25-1 to TRBJ2-7; D gene ambiguous. V was pared by 3 bases and J by 7 bases, with 10 bases between. In germline, CDR1 is MGHDK, CDR2 SYGVNS. The CDR3 sequence is 12 residues long. The CDR3 is CASSDGEEEQYF. The CDR3, as DNA: TGTGCCAGCAGTGATGGAGAGGAAGAGCAGTACTTC.

The chain couples TRBV27 to TRBJ2-7; D could derive from TRBD1 or TRBD2 (5 bases each). This CDR3 region has 15 residues. V was trimmed by 3 bases and J by 6 bases, leaving 18 bases between them. The germline V gene has CDR1 MNHEY and CDR2 SMNVEV (reference sequence). The CDR3 DNA reads as TGTGCCAGCAGTTTGGACGGGACGATGGTAGGCGAGCAGTACTTC. Its protein is CASSLDGTMVGEQYF.

J is TRBJ1-5 and V is TRBV7-2; no clear D gene. Germline lookup yields CDR1 SGHTA and CDR2 FQGNSA. This CDR3 region has 15 residues. Trimming took off 5 bases at V and 5 bases at J, with 16 bases between the two ends. DNA of the CDR3: TGTGCCAGCAGCCCGGCGCTAGGCAACCATCAGCCCCAGCATTTT. Translated, it gives CASSPALGNHQPQHF. The full variable domain, with the rest looked up from reference TRBV7-2 and TRBJ1-5, is GAGVSQSPSNKVTEKGKDVELRCDPISGHTALYWYRQSLGQGLEFLIYFQGNSAPDKSGLPSDRFSAERTGGSVSTLTIQRTQQEDSAVYLCASSPALGNHQPQHFGDGTRLSIL.

The J gene is TRBJ1-4, the V gene TRBV10-3; D call uncertain. V dropped 4 bases and J dropped 4 bases, with 16 bases sitting between them. CDR3 length: 16 residues. Germline V lookup: CDR1 ENHRY, CDR2 SYGVKD. Written as DNA, the CDR3 is TGTGCCATCAGTGGTAACAGCCAGACCCATAATGAAAAACTGTTTTTT. This codes for CAISGNSQTHNEKLFF.

This clonotype was seen only once. This chain links TRBV2 with TRBJ1-1; D unresolved. V lost 2 bases and J 0 bases, leaving 13 bases between the germline ends. CDR1 is SNHLY and CDR2 is FYNNEI in the germline V gene. The CDR3 extends over 16 amino acids. The CDR3 here is CASSEPSGIMNTEAFF. DNA for the CDR3: TGTGCCAGCAGTGAACCCTCAGGAATTATGAACACTGAAGCTTTCTTT.

The chain joins TRBV7-9 to TRBJ1-1; possible D gene TRBD1, 5 bases. Germline V gene data show CDR1 as SEHNR and CDR2 as FQNEAQ (reference sequence). This CDR3 contains 13 residues. The ends were cut back, 10 bases at V and 6 bases at J, with 18 bases in the middle. DNA for the CDR3: TGTGCCACCTGGCCTTCTCAGGGATCTGAAGCTTTCTTT. Translating it yields CATWPSQGSEAFF.

The chain has TRBV15 and TRBJ1-4; TRBD1 might be the D (6 bases). Germline CDR1 reads LNHNV; CDR2 reads YYDKDF (reference sequence). Trimming left V 8 bases short and J 3 bases short, with 10 bases between. The CDR3 consists of 13 residues. CDR3 residues: CATERGANEKLFF. The CDR3 DNA reads TGTGCCACCGAGAGGGGGGCTAATGAAAAACTGTTTTTT.

The chain joins TRBV27 to TRBJ1-2; 7 bases align to TRBD1. The CDR3 contains 13 residues. Trimming at V came to 8 bases and at J to 2 bases, leaving 5 bases not matched to a gene. Germline CDR1 and CDR2: MNHEY and SMNVEV (reference sequence). The CDR3 region has the DNA TGTGCCAGCGCTCTGACAGGGAACTATGGCTACACCTTC. It codes for CASALTGNYGYTF.

V and J are TRBV3-1 and TRBJ2-7; D not certain. CDR3 length: 12 residues. Trimming cost V 8 bases and J 6 bases, with 14 bases left between them. Germline V gene sequence: CDR1 LGHDT, CDR2 YNNKEL (reference sequence). CDR3 residues: CASGVSPSEQYF. CDR3 coding DNA: TGTGCCAGCGGGGTGTCCCCTTCCGAGCAGTACTTC.

This clonotype was detected a few times. The V and J genes are TRBV20-1 and TRBJ1-1; weak D call: TRBD1 (6 bases). This CDR3 has 14 amino acids. V was cut by 6 bases and J by 1 base, with 15 bases left in between. Germline V lookup: CDR1 DFQATT, CDR2 SNEGSKA (reference sequence). The CDR3 here is CSASQGVENTEAFF. The CDR3 DNA sequence: TGCAGTGCCTCACAGGGAGTGGAGAACACTGAAGCTTTCTTT.

The chain links TRBV7-9 to TRBJ1-2; a possible D gene is TRBD1 (6 bases). The V gene's germline CDR1 is SEHNR and CDR2 FQNEAQ (reference sequence). V lost 1 base, J lost 3 bases, and 18 bases lay in between. This CDR3 is 17 amino acids long. The CDR3 region has the DNA TGTGCCAGCAGCTTAGGTGGAAGTGGGGGCGCGGACTATGGCTACACCTTC. Translating it yields CASSLGGSGGADYGYTF.

This rearrangement joins TRBV7-9 to TRBJ1-2, with 10 positions matching TRBD1. The CDR3 runs 18 residues. The germline gives CDR1 SEHNR, CDR2 FQNEAQ (reference sequence). After removal of 5 bases from V and 1 base from J, the junction contained 13 bases not matched to a gene. CDR3 coding DNA: TGTGCCAGCAGCGGCAGAGGACAGGGGGTGCAGAATAACTATGGCTACACCTTC. Its protein product is CASSGRGQGVQNNYGYTF.

V and J are TRBV24-1 and TRBJ1-1, with D possibly TRBD1 on 6 matching bases. Trimming removed 4 bases at V and 6 bases at J, with 17 bases between. The CDR3 consists of 15 residues. Germline V gene lookup returns CDR1 KGHDR and CDR2 SFDVKD. DNA for the CDR3: TGTGCCACCAGTGAGCATGGGGGGGCTGGGGCTGAAGCTTTCTTT. Its protein is CATSEHGGAGAEAFF.

This clonotype turned up a few times. V usage is TRBV6-1 and J usage is TRBJ2-3, with D unresolved. The germline CDR1 and CDR2 sequences are MNHNS and SASEGT. The CDR3 contains 12 residues. Trimming stripped 10 bases from V and 3 bases from J, with 11 bases between. The CDR3 region has the DNA TGTGCCACCAGGCCCGGTACAGATACGCAGTATTTT. Protein product: CATRPGTDTQYF.

The CDR3 bases are TGTGCCTGGATTGACAGGGGGCGAGGAGATACGCAGTATTTT. Encoded protein: CAWIDRGRGDTQYF. The rearrangement uses TRBV30 and TRBJ2-3; 10 bases match TRBD1. The CDR3 contains 14 residues. Germline V gene sequence: CDR1 GTSNPN, CDR2 SVGIG (reference sequence). With 4 bases clipped from V and 5 bases from J, the junction kept 6 bases outside the gene matches.

V is TRBV6-6 and J is TRBJ1-1; D is unclear. Trimming cost V 0 bases and J 1 base, with 9 bases left between them. The CDR3 is made up of 15 amino acids. Per germline, CDR1 MNHNY and CDR2 SVGAGI (reference sequence). The CDR3 region is CASSYSRSGNTEAFF. The CDR3, as DNA: TGTGCCAGCAGTTACTCGCGGTCAGGGAACACTGAAGCTTTCTTT.

The chain combines TRBV7-2 with TRBJ2-3, with no clear D. Germline V gene data show CDR1 as SGHTA and CDR2 as FQGNSA. With 2 bases removed from V and 3 bases from J, the gap between germline ends came to 12 bases. CDR3 length equals 15 residues. CDR3 in amino acids: CASSLRPVSTDTQYF. The CDR3, as DNA: TGTGCCAGCAGCTTAAGACCTGTCTCAACAGATACGCAGTATTTT.

The V call is TRBV4-1, the J call TRBJ2-1; no definite D call. Germline CDR1 reads MGHRA; CDR2 reads YSYEKL. CDR3 size: 16 residues. The V and J ends lost 1 base and 4 bases respectively, with 14 bases between them. In DNA form, the CDR3 reads TGCGCCAGCAGCCAAGCGATCGGCAGAGAATACAATGAGCAGTTCTTC. Its protein product is CASSQAIGREYNEQFF.

V is TRBV4-2 and J is TRBJ2-2, with D perhaps TRBD2 (5 bases). The CDR3 length is 15 residues. CDR1 is LGHNA and CDR2 is YNFKEQ in the germline V gene. Trimming cost V 0 bases and J 2 bases, with 7 bases left between them. The CDR3 loop reads CASSQDRGNTGELFF. DNA of the CDR3: TGTGCCAGCAGCCAAGACCGGGGAAACACCGGGGAGCTGTTTTTT.

V is TRBV4-3 and J is TRBJ2-3; 7 nucleotides agree with TRBD2. J lost 2 bases, V lost 0 bases, and 5 bases had no gene match. CDR1 and CDR2 from the germline V gene are LGHNA and YSLEER. The CDR3 is 16 amino acids. The CDR3 sequence: CASSQDASGYTDTQYF. The CDR3 nucleotides are TGCGCCAGCAGCCAAGACGCTAGCGGTTACACAGATACGCAGTATTTT.